These 30 T cell receptor beta chains came from one sample sequenced in a study of blood T cell repertoires in COVID-19. Some clones are missing from TCRdb's copy, which holds only in-frame ones; the method was immunoSEQ multiplex PCR. The sample has a few hundred thousand clones, 86% seen once; the top ten hold 10%. Sequencing input: peripheral blood. Receptors were obtained from a woman in her forties or fifties with COVID-19, enrolled during active disease.

This clone was observed a few times. The chain carries TRBV4-1 and TRBJ2-3; TRBD2 matches 11 bases. After removal of 6 bases from V and 1 base from J, the junction contained 3 bases not matched to a gene. CDR1 MGHRA and CDR2 YSYEKL come from the germline V gene. There are 15 residues in the CDR3. The CDR3 nucleotides read TGCGCCAGCAGGGAACTAGCGGGGGGCACAGATACGCAGTATTTT. Protein: CASRELAGGTDTQYF.

This chain links TRBV27 with TRBJ1-5; D remains ambiguous. The CDR3 is made up of 13 amino acids. Trimming removed 1 base from V and 7 bases from J, with 8 bases in between. Per the germline V gene, CDR1 is MNHEY and CDR2 is SMNVEV (reference sequence). The CDR3 spells CASSLLGEQPQHF. The CDR3, as DNA: TGTGCCAGCAGTTTATTAGGAGAACAGCCCCAGCATTTT.

The gene calls are TRBV5-1 and TRBJ2-4; TRBD2 is a possible D gene (7 bases). The CDR3 consists of 15 residues. Trimming stripped 3 bases from V and 12 bases from J, with 22 bases between. Per germline, CDR1 SGHRS and CDR2 YFSETQ. The CDR3: CASSSSGLQGGSQYF. The CDR3 coding sequence is TGCGCCAGCAGCTCATCGGGCCTACAGGGAGGGAGTCAGTACTTC.

The gene calls are TRBV5-4 and TRBJ2-5; D gene uncertain. This CDR3 comprises 14 residues. Deletions cut 0 bases from V and 1 base from J, with 7 bases between. Germline V lookup: CDR1 SGHNT, CDR2 YYREEE (reference sequence). The DNA for the CDR3 is TGTGCCAGCAGCTTGGTGTCCAGCCAAGAGACCCAGTACTTC. This translates into CASSLVSSQETQYF. The full variable domain, with the rest looked up from reference TRBV5-4 and TRBJ2-5, is ETGVTQSPTHLIKTRGQQVTLRCSSQSGHNTVSWYQQALGQGPQFIFQYYREEENGRGNFPPRFSGLQFPNYSSELNVNALELDDSALYLCASSLVSSQETQYFGPGTRLLVL.

The gene calls are TRBV7-8 and TRBJ2-2, with 10 positions matching TRBD1. Looked up from germline, CDR1 is SGHVS and CDR2 is FQNEAQ. V gave up 3 bases and J gave up 3 bases; unmatched junction bases: 4. CDR3 length: 16 residues. The CDR3 here is CASSFRDRGDTGELFF. The DNA for the CDR3 is TGTGCCAGCAGCTTTAGGGACAGGGGAGACACCGGGGAGCTGTTTTTT.

The V call is TRBV11-2, the J call TRBJ2-2; 9 bases align to TRBD1. CDR1 SGHAT and CDR2 FQNNGV come from the germline V gene. The CDR3 extends over 19 amino acids. Trimming cost V 5 bases and J 0 bases; bases outside gene matches: 13. The CDR3 DNA is TGTGCCAGCAGCCGTAGAGGGGGACAGGGATACGCGAACACCGGGGAGCTGTTTTTT. Protein: CASSRRGGQGYANTGELFF.

This chain links TRBV9 with TRBJ2-2; weak D call: TRBD1 (6 bases). The CDR3 spans 16 residues. The germline V and J ends were trimmed by 2 bases and 6 bases, with 17 bases remaining between them. Per germline, CDR1 SGDLS and CDR2 YYNGEE. The CDR3: CASSVSGSGAPGELFF. The CDR3 DNA reads as TGTGCCAGCAGCGTCTCAGGATCAGGGGCCCCCGGGGAGCTGTTTTTT.

In this sample, this clone turned up a few times. The chain employs TRBV18 and TRBJ1-3; no clear D gene. Germline CDR1 is KGHSH and CDR2 is LQKENI. Trimming took 6 bases from V and 6 from J, leaving 15 bases between them. The CDR3 consists of 14 residues. The CDR3 sequence: CASSTMDGVNTIYF. DNA of the CDR3: TGTGCCAGCTCCACAATGGACGGGGTAAACACCATATATTTT.

This clone is a singleton in its sample. CDR3 DNA sequence: TGTGCCAGCAGTTACTCCCACAGGGTATTCACTGAAGCTTTCTTT. Translated: CASSYSHRVFTEAFF. J is TRBJ1-1 and V is TRBV6-5; perhaps TRBD1 as D (6 bases). Trimming cost V 0 bases and J 4 bases, with 12 bases left between them. Germline assignment: CDR1 MNHEY and CDR2 SVGAGI. This CDR3 contains 15 residues.

This chain uses TRBV5-6 with TRBJ2-7; no definite D call. This CDR3 comprises 13 residues. The germline CDR1 and CDR2 sequences are SGHDT and YYEEEE. V lost 2 bases and J 3 bases, leaving 9 bases between the germline ends. The CDR3 DNA sequence: TGTGCCAGCAGCTTCACCTCCGGCTACGAGCAGTACGTC. This codes for CASSFTSGYEQYV.

The chain recombines TRBV6-2 or TRBV6-3 with TRBJ2-7, with D maybe TRBD1 (6 bases). V was clipped by 5 bases and J by 2 bases, with 10 bases between them. Germline V gene lookup returns CDR1 MNHEY and CDR2 SVGEGT. The CDR3 has 13 residues. The CDR3 DNA is TGTGCCAGCAGTGTGGACAGCCCCTACGAGCAGTACTTC. It codes for CASSVDSPYEQYF.

In DNA, the CDR3 is TGTGCCAGCAGTCCAGGGGGTCCCTATAATTCACCCCTCCACTTT. This encodes CASSPGGPYNSPLHF. The chain has TRBV28 and TRBJ1-6; 7 nucleotides match TRBD1. Losses at the gene ends were 5 bases for V and 2 bases for J; bases not matched to a gene: 3. CDR3 length equals 15 residues. Germline CDR1 MDHEN, CDR2 SYDVKM.

The chain uses TRBV14 and TRBJ1-5, with 7 bases that match TRBD1. V lost 6 bases to trimming and J lost 0 bases; unmatched junction nucleotides: 2. Germline V lookup: CDR1 SGHDN, CDR2 FVKESK. The CDR3 has 14 residues. The CDR3 here is CASSQGDSNQPQHF. The CDR3 DNA follows: TGTGCCAGCAGTCAGGGGGATAGCAATCAGCCCCAGCATTTT. Looking up the rest from reference TRBV14 and TRBJ1-5 gives the full variable domain: EAGVTQFPSHSVIEKGQTVTLRCDPISGHDNLYWYRRVMGKEIKFLLHFVKESKQDESGMPNNRFLAERTGGTYSTLKVQPAELEDSGVYFCASSQGDSNQPQHFGDGTRLSIL.

A note on this clone: Germline is not matched at one junction end, which may reflect a read error. The V call is TRBV18, the J call TRBJ2-3; no clear D gene. Germline V gene data show CDR1 as KGHSH and CDR2 as LQKENI. CDR3 length: 15 amino acids. The CDR3 here is CASSPWRGRTDTQYF. The CDR3 DNA reads TGTGCCAGCTCACCATGGCGAGGCCGCACGGATACGCAGTATTTT. The whole variable domain, remainder taken from reference TRBV18 and TRBJ2-3, is NAGVMQNPRHLVRRRGQEARLRCSPMKGHSHVYWYRQLPEEGLKFMVYLQKENIIDESGMPKERFSAEFPKEGPSILRIQQVVRGDSAAYFCASSPWRGRTDTQYFGPGTRLTVL.

The CDR3, as DNA: TGTGCCAGCAGCTCCCAGCTTGGGGCTCAGCAGTTCTTC. The encoded protein is CASSSQLGAQQFF. V gene TRBV11-2 combines with J gene TRBJ2-1; D is perhaps TRBD1 (5 bases). Per germline, CDR1 SGHAT and CDR2 FQNNGV. Trimming removed 4 bases at V and 11 bases at J, with 15 bases between. The CDR3 spans 13 residues. Complete variable domain (other parts from reference TRBV11-2 and TRBJ2-1): EAGVAQSPRYKIIEKRQSVAFWCNPISGHATLYWYQQILGQGPKLLIQFQNNGVVDDSQLPKDRFSAERLKGVDSTLKIQPAKLEDSAVYLCASSSQLGAQQFFGPGTRLTVL.

The chain is built from TRBV9 and TRBJ1-2, with 7 bases aligning to TRBD1. J was trimmed by 3 bases and V by 7 bases; bases with no gene match: 6. CDR1 is SGDLS and CDR2 is YYNGEE in the germline V gene. The CDR3 is 13 amino acids. The CDR3 reads CASRETGHYGYTF. The CDR3 DNA follows: TGTGCCAGCCGGGAGACAGGGCACTATGGCTACACCTTC.

The chain recombines TRBV5-4 with TRBJ1-2; 8 bases are a match to TRBD1. The CDR3 has 14 amino acids. The junction had 10 bases not matched to a gene; V was cut back by 4 bases and J by 8 bases. The germline CDR1 and CDR2 sequences are SGHNT and YYREEE (reference sequence). This CDR3 is CASSPVRGRLGYTF. As DNA, the CDR3 is TGTGCCAGCAGCCCTGTCAGGGGGCGCTTGGGCTACACCTTC.

The rearrangement joins TRBV7-8 to TRBJ2-6; the D gene is possibly TRBD1 (5 bases). The ends were cut back, 6 bases at V and 4 bases at J, with 13 bases in the middle. The germline CDR1 and CDR2 sequences are SGHVS and FQNEAQ. CDR3 size: 15 residues. This chain's CDR3 is CASSFQGSGANVLTF. The CDR3 bases are TGTGCCAGCAGTTTCCAGGGTTCAGGGGCCAACGTCCTGACTTTC.

V gene TRBV10-3 combines with J gene TRBJ1-5; weak D call: TRBD1 (6 bases). Trimming took off 3 bases at V and 3 bases at J, with 12 bases between the two ends. The CDR3 covers 15 residues. Germline values: CDR1 ENHRY, CDR2 SYGVKD. The CDR3 region has the DNA TGTGCCATCAGTGAAAGGGGACAAATCAATCAGCCCCAGCATTTT. Its protein product is CAISERGQINQPQHF.

The chain combines TRBV6-1 with TRBJ1-5, with D tentatively TRBD1 (5 bases). Germline values: CDR1 MNHNS, CDR2 SASEGT. Trimming stripped 3 bases from V and 9 bases from J, with 12 bases between. The CDR3 extends over 13 amino acids. CDR3 coding DNA: TGTGCCAGCAGTGACAGGGAGGGTCTGCCCCAGCATTTT. It translates to CASSDREGLPQHF.

This chain uses TRBV19 with TRBJ1-6, with no clear D. The CDR3 covers 13 residues. The germline CDR1 and CDR2 sequences are LNHDA and SQIVND (reference sequence). V was cut by 6 bases and J by 7 bases, with 10 bases left in between. The CDR3 is CASSVGGNSPLHF. CDR3 sequence (DNA): TGTGCCAGTAGCGTTGGAGGGAATTCACCCCTCCACTTT.

The chain is built from TRBV11-2 and TRBJ2-5, with 11 nucleotides matching TRBD2. The CDR3 length is 18 residues. Germline-derived CDR1 and CDR2 are SGHAT and FQNNGV. V lost 5 bases, J lost 4 bases, and 15 bases stayed unmatched. CDR3 residues: CASSPGGLLAGVRETQYF. DNA for the CDR3: TGTGCCAGCAGCCCAGGGGGCCTACTAGCGGGGGTTCGAGAGACCCAGTACTTC.

The J gene is TRBJ2-1, the V gene TRBV6-4, with D perhaps matching TRBD1 (6 bases). The CDR3 sequence is 16 residues long. Germline V lookup: CDR1 MRHNA, CDR2 SNTAGT. The V end was cut by 0 bases, the J end by 7 bases, with 16 bases between. The CDR3 DNA reads as TGTGCCAGCAGTGACTCAAGCGGCAGGGGATTTAATGAGCAGTTCTTC. Translated: CASSDSSGRGFNEQFF.

The chain links TRBV30 to TRBJ1-5; no definite D call. Trimming took 0 bases from V and 3 from J, leaving 12 bases between them. The germline gives CDR1 GTSNPN, CDR2 SVGIG (reference sequence). CDR3 size: 15 residues. The CDR3 loop reads CAWSVGQFNNQPQHF. As DNA, the CDR3 is TGTGCCTGGAGTGTTGGCCAGTTCAACAATCAGCCCCAGCATTTT. The complete variable domain, with remaining parts taken from reference TRBV30 and TRBJ1-5, reads SQTIHQWPATLVQPVGSPLSLECTVEGTSNPNLYWYRQAAGRGLQLLFYSVGIGQISSEVPQNLSASRPQDRQFILSSKKLLLSDSGFYLCAWSVGQFNNQPQHFGDGTRLSIL.

The gene calls are TRBV5-1 and TRBJ2-4; 8 bases are shared with TRBD1. Germline V lookup: CDR1 SGHRS, CDR2 YFSETQ. The CDR3 contains 13 residues. The V gene end was trimmed by 3 bases and the J gene end by 8 bases; junction bases not matched to a gene: 4. The CDR3 nucleotides read TGCGCCAGCAGCTATCAGGGGGCGGACATTCAGTACTTC. Its translation is CASSYQGADIQYF.

The rearrangement joins TRBV6-2 or TRBV6-3 to TRBJ1-1; 7 bases are a match to TRBD1. This CDR3 has 15 residues. V lost 2 bases to trimming and J lost 5 bases; unmatched junction nucleotides: 8. The germline V gene encodes CDR1 MNHEY and CDR2 SVGEGT. CDR3 amino acids: CASSYRGLRGTEAFF. CDR3 bases: TGTGCCAGCAGTTACAGGGGGCTCCGGGGGACTGAAGCTTTCTTT.

This chain links TRBV28 with TRBJ1-5, with a tentative D call TRBD1 (5 bases). Germline assignment: CDR1 MDHEN and CDR2 SYDVKM. The CDR3 is made up of 14 amino acids. Trimming took 0 bases from V and 7 from J, leaving 10 bases between them. The CDR3 protein is CASSLWWGEQPQHF. The CDR3 DNA is TGTGCCAGCAGTTTATGGTGGGGGGAACAGCCCCAGCATTTT.

The V and J genes are TRBV7-2 and TRBJ1-5; D remains ambiguous. Trimming cost V 5 bases and J 3 bases, with 8 bases left between them. Germline CDR1 and CDR2: SGHTA and FQGNSA. The CDR3 sequence is 13 residues long. The CDR3 sequence: CASSQRYNQPQHF. CDR3 nucleotides: TGTGCCAGCAGCCAGAGGTACAATCAGCCCCAGCATTTT.

This clone was detected only a few times. This rearrangement joins TRBV11-2 to TRBJ1-1; D may be TRBD1 (5 bases). CDR3 length: 13 amino acids. The germline CDR1 and CDR2 sequences are SGHAT and FQNNGV. Deletions cut 4 bases from V and 6 bases from J, with 12 bases between. The CDR3 DNA reads as TGTGCCAGCAGCTCTGGACATTTTGCTGAAGCTTTCTTT. Amino acid sequence: CASSSGHFAEAFF.

This clone appeared a single time. The gene calls are TRBV19 and TRBJ2-3, with D perhaps matching TRBD2 (5 bases). The ends were cut back, 2 bases at V and 5 bases at J, with 8 bases in the middle. Germline V gives CDR1 LNHDA, CDR2 SQIVND (reference sequence). The CDR3 sequence is 13 residues long. CDR3 in amino acids: CASSIFGLDTQYF. CDR3 coding DNA: TGTGCCAGTAGTATATTCGGACTAGATACGCAGTATTTT.